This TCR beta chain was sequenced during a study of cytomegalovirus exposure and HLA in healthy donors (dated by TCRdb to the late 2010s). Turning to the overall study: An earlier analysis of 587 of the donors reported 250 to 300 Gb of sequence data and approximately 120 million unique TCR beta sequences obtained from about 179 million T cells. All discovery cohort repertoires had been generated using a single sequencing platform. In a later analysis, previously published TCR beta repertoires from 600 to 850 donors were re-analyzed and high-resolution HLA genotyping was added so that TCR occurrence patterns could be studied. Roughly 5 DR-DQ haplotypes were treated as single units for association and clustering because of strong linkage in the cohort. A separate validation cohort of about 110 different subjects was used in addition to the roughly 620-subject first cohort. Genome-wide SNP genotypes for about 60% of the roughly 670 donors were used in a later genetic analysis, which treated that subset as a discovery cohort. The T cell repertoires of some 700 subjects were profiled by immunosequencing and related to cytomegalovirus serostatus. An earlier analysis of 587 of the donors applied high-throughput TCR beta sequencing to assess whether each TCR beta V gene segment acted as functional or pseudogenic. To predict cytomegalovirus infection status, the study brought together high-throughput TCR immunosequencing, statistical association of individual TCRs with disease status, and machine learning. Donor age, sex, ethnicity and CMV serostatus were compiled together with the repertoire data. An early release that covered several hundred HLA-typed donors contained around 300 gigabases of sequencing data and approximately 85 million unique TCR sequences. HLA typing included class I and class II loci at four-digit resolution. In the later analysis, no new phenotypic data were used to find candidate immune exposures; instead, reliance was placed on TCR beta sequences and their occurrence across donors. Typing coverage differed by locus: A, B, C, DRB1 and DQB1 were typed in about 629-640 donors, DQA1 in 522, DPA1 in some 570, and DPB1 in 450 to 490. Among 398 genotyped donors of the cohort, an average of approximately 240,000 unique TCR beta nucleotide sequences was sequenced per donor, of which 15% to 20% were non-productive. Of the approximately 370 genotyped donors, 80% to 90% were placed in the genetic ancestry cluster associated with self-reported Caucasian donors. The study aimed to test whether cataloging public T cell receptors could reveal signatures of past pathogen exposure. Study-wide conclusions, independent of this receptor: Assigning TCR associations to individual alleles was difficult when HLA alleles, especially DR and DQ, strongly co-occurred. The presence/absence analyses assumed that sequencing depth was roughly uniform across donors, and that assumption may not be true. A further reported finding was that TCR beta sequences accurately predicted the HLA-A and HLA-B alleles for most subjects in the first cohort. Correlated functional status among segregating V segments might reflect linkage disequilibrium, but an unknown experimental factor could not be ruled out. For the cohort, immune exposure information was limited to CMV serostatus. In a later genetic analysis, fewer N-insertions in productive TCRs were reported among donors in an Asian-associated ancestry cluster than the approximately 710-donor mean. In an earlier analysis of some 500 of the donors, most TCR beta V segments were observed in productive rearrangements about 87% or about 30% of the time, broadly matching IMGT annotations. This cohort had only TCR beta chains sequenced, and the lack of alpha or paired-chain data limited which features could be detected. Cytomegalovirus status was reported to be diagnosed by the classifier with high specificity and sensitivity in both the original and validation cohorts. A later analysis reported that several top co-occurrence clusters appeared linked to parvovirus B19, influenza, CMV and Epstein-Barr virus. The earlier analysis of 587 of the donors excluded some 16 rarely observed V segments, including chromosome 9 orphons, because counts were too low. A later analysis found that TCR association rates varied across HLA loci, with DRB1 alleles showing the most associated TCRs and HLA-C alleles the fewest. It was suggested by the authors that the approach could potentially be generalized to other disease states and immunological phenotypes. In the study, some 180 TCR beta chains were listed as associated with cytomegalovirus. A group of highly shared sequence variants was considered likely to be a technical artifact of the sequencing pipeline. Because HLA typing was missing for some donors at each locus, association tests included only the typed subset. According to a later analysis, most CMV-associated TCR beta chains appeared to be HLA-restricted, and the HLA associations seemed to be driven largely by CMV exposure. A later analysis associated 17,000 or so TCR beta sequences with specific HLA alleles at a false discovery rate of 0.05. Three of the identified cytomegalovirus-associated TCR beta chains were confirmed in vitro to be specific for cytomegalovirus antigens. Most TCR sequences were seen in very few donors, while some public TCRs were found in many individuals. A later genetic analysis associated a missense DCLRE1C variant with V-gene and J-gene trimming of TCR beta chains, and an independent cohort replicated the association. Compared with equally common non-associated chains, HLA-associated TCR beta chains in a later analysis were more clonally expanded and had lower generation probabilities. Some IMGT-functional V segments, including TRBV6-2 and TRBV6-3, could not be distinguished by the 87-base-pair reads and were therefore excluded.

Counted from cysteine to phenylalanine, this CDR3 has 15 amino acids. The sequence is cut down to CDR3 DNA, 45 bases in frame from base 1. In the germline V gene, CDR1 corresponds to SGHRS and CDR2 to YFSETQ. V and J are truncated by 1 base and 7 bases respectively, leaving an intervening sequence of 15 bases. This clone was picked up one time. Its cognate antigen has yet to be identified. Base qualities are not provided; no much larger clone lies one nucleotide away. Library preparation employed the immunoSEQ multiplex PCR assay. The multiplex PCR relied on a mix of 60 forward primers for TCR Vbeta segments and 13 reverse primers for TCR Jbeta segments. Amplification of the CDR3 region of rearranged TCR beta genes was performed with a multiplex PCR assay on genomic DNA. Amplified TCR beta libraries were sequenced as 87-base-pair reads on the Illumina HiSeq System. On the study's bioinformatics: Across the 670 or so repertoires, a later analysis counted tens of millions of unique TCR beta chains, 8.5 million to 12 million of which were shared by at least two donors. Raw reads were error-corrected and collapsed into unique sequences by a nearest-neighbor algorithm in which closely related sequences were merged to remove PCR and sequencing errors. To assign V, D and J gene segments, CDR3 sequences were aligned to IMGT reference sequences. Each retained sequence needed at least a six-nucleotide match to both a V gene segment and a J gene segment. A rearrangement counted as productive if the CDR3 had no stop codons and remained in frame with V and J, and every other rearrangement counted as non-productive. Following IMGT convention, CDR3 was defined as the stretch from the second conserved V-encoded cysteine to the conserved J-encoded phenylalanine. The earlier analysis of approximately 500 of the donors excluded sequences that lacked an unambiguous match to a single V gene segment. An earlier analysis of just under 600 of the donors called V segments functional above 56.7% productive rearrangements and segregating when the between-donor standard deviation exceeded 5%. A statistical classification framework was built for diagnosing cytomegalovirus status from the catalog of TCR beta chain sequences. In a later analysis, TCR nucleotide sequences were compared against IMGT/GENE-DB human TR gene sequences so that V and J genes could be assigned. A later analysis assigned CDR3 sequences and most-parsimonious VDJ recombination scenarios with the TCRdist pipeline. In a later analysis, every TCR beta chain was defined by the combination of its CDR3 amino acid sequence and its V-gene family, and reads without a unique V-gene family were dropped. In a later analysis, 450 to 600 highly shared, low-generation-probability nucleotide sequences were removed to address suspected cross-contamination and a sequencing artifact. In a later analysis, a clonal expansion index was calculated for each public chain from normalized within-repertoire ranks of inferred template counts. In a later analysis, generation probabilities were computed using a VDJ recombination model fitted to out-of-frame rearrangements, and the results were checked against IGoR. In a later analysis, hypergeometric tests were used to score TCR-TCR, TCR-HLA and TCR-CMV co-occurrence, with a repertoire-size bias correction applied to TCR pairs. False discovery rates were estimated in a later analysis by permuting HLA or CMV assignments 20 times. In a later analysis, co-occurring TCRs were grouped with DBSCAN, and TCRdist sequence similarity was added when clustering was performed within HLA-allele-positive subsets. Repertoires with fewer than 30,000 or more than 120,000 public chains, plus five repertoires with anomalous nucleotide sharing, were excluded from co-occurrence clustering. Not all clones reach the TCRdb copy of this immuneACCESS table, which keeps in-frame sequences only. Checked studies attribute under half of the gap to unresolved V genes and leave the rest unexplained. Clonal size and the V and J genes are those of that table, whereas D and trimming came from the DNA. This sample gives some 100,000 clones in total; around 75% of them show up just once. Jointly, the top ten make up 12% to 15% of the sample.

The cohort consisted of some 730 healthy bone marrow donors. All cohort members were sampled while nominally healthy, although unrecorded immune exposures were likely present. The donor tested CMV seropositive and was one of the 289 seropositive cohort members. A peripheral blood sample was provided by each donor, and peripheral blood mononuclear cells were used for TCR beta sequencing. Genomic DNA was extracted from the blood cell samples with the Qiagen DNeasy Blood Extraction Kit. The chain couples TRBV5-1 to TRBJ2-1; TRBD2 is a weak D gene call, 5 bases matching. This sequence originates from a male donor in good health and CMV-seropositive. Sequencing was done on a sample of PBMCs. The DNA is TGCGCCAGCAGCTTGACTGGGGAGCCTAGAAATGAGCAGTTCTTC. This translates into CASSLTGEPRNEQFF.